This T cell receptor beta chain appears in the sequencing data of a study of CD8+CD57+ T cells in acquired aplastic anemia. This clonotype has just one count. Both TCR beta VDJ combination and CDR3 sequence profiling were carried out. Genomic DNA was the template for this profiling. TCRdb passed the reads through MiXCR, listing each CDR3 protein once. The profile covers about 160,000 distinct CDR3 sequences, with over 55% appearing a single time and more than 35% taken by the ten largest. Patients picked for sequencing had shown CD8+CD57+ cell expansion detected by flow cytometry. Among the patients, all had severe acquired aplastic anemia. CDR3 size: 14 residues. The V gene's germline CDR1 is ENHRY and CDR2 SYGVKD. The V gene lost 6 bases and the J gene lost 2 bases, with 14 bases spanning the gap.

The sequenced sample was sorted CD4+, CD8+, or CD8+CD57+ T cells (not recorded which) from PBMCs. This receptor was identified in a human donor with aplastic anemia. The J gene is TRBJ2-7, the V gene TRBV10-3; D may be TRBD2 (5 bases). CDR3 region: CAISPPSGTYEQYF. CDR3 coding DNA: TGTGCCATCAGCCCCCCCAGCGGAACCTACGAGCAGTACTTC.